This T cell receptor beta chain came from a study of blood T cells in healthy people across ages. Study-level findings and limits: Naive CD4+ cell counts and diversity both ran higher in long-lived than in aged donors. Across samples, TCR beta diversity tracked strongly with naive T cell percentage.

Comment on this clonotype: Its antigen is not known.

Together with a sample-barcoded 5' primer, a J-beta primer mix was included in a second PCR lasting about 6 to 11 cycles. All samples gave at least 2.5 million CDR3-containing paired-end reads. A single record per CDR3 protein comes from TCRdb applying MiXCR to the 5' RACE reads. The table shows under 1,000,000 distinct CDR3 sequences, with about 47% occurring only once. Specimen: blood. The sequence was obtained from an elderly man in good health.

The CDR3 bases are TGTGCCAGCAACGAAAGACCGGGACAGGGGGCCTACGAGCAGTACTTC. It codes for CASNERPGQGAYEQYF. The chain is built from TRBV2 and TRBJ2-7; 11 bases are a match to TRBD1. CDR3 length: 16 amino acids. V trimming: 7 bases; J trimming: 2 bases; junction bases outside the gene matches: 10. From germline, CDR1 is SNHLY and CDR2 FYNNEI.